A selection of T cell receptor beta chains follows, all from one sample in a study of high-grade serous ovarian cancer treatment subgroups. Some clones are missing from TCRdb's copy, which holds only in-frame ones; the method was immunoSEQ multiplex PCR. The data hold around 1,700 clones, with around 79% observed a single time. Sequencing was performed on tumor tissue. Source of these receptors: a human donor with high-grade serous ovarian cancer. The CDR3 runs from the conserved cysteine through the conserved F or W. The D gene is left open where the match is weak. Expanded clones are given a class, and other clones once, few, many or no size at all.

V gene: TRBV27; J gene: TRBJ2-1; clone size: .; D gene: .; CDR3 protein: CASSLSLGGSYNEQFF; CDR3 DNA: TGTGCCAGCAGTTTATCCCTTGGCGGATCCTACAATGAGCAGTTCTTC
V gene: TRBV9; J gene: TRBJ2-2; clone size: .; D gene: .; CDR3 protein: CASRGANRGTGELFF; CDR3 DNA: TGTGCCAGCAGGGGGGCTAACAGAGGCACCGGGGAGCTGTTTTTT
V gene: TRBV14; J gene: TRBJ2-4; clone size: .; D gene: TRBD1; CDR3 protein: CASSRGQGRNKNIQYF; CDR3 DNA: TGTGCCAGCAGCCGGGGACAGGGGAGGAACAAAAACATTCAGTACTTC
V gene: TRBV6-5; J gene: TRBJ1-2; clone size: .; D gene: .; CDR3 protein: CASSYLWSYGYTF; CDR3 DNA: TGTGCCAGCAGTTACTTGTGGAGCTATGGCTACACCTTC
V gene: TRBV4-2; J gene: TRBJ2-7; clone size: .; D gene: .; CDR3 protein: CASSQEWDTLPYEQYF; CDR3 DNA: TGTGCCAGCAGCCAAGAGTGGGACACGCTTCCCTACGAGCAGTACTTC
V gene: TRBV10-2; J gene: TRBJ2-5; clone size: .; D gene: TRBD2; CDR3 protein: CASSERERGNQETQYF; CDR3 DNA: TGCGCCAGCAGTGAGAGGGAGCGGGGCAACCAAGAGACCCAGTACTTC
V gene: TRBV7-2; J gene: TRBJ1-5; clone size: .; D gene: .; CDR3 protein: CASSRGGDQPQHF; CDR3 DNA: TGTGCCAGCAGCAGAGGGGGGGATCAGCCCCAGCATTTT
V gene: TRBV5-8; J gene: TRBJ1-5; clone size: .; D gene: TRBD1; CDR3 protein: CASSTRQGAQPQHF; CDR3 DNA: TGTGCCAGCAGCACAAGACAGGGGGCTCAGCCCCAGCATTTT
V gene: TRBV13; J gene: TRBJ2-7; clone size: .; D gene: TRBD1; CDR3 protein: CASSLGDRDVHEQYF; CDR3 DNA: TGTGCCAGCAGCTTAGGGGACAGGGATGTGCACGAGCAGTACTTC
V gene: TRBV12-5; J gene: TRBJ1-1; clone size: few; D gene: TRBD1; CDR3 protein: CASAGTANTEAFF; CDR3 DNA: TGTGCTAGTGCCGGGACAGCCAACACTGAAGCTTTCTTT
V gene: TRBV5-1; J gene: TRBJ2-2; clone size: .; D gene: .; CDR3 protein: CASSLVGPANTGELFF; CDR3 DNA: TGCGCCAGCAGCTTGGTAGGGCCTGCGAACACCGGGGAGCTGTTTTTT
V gene: TRBV28; J gene: TRBJ2-7; clone size: .; D gene: TRBD2; CDR3 protein: CASGTSGGYPYEQYF; CDR3 DNA: TGTGCCAGTGGGACTAGCGGGGGGTACCCCTACGAGCAGTACTTC
V gene: TRBV5-1; J gene: TRBJ1-4; clone size: .; D gene: .; CDR3 protein: CASSLGGGPATNEKLFF; CDR3 DNA: TGCGCCAGCAGCCTAGGTGGAGGCCCTGCAACTAATGAAAAACTGTTTTTT
V gene: TRBV6-6; J gene: TRBJ2-4; clone size: .; D gene: .; CDR3 protein: CASSSTGLAKNIQYF; CDR3 DNA: TGTGCCAGCAGTTCCACTGGACTAGCCAAAAACATTCAGTACTTC
V gene: TRBV7-3; J gene: TRBJ1-6; clone size: once; D gene: .; CDR3 protein: CASSLTRNSPLHF; CDR3 DNA: TGTGCCAGCAGCTTAACACGCAATTCACCCCTCCACTTT
V gene: TRBV19; J gene: TRBJ2-1; clone size: .; D gene: TRBD1; CDR3 protein: CASSLLSTGGYFF; CDR3 DNA: TGTGCCAGTAGTCTCCTTAGTACAGGGGGATATTTCTTC
V gene: TRBV5-1; J gene: TRBJ2-6; clone size: .; D gene: .; CDR3 protein: CASSLEAWGSGANVLTF; CDR3 DNA: TGCGCCAGCAGCTTGGAGGCGTGGGGATCTGGGGCCAACGTCCTGACTTTC
V gene: TRBV4-3; J gene: TRBJ1-4; clone size: once; D gene: TRBD1; CDR3 protein: CASSQAPGQRNEKLFF; CDR3 DNA: TGCGCCAGCAGCCAGGCGCCGGGACAGAGAAATGAAAAACTGTTTTTT
V gene: TRBV6-6; J gene: TRBJ1-4; clone size: .; D gene: TRBD1; CDR3 protein: CASSQVAQGGEKLFF; CDR3 DNA: TGTGCCAGCAGCCAAGTGGCGCAGGGGGGGGAAAAACTGTTTTTT
V gene: TRBV27; J gene: TRBJ2-7; clone size: .; D gene: TRBD1; CDR3 protein: CASRVQGALYEQYF; CDR3 DNA: TGTGCCAGCAGGGTACAGGGGGCCCTCTACGAGCAGTACTTC
V gene: TRBV11-2; J gene: TRBJ1-1; clone size: once; D gene: .; CDR3 protein: CAGSPDVGRTEAFF; CDR3 DNA: TGTGCCGGCAGCCCGGACGTCGGTAGGACTGAAGCTTTCTTT
V gene: TRBV19; J gene: TRBJ1-5; clone size: .; D gene: .; CDR3 protein: CASSIAVGASGQPQHF; CDR3 DNA: TGTGCCAGTAGTATAGCGGTAGGGGCCTCGGGTCAGCCCCAGCATTTT
V gene: TRBV9; J gene: TRBJ2-3; clone size: .; D gene: .; CDR3 protein: CASSVEQGRTDTQYF; CDR3 DNA: TGTGCCAGCAGCGTAGAACAGGGACGGACAGATACGCAGTATTTT
V gene: TRBV20-1; J gene: TRBJ1-1; clone size: few; D gene: .; CDR3 protein: CSWGETEAFF; CDR3 DNA: TGCAGCTGGGGGGAGACTGAAGCTTTCTTT
V gene: TRBV6-5; J gene: TRBJ2-7; clone size: once; D gene: .; CDR3 protein: CASSPDLNEQYF; CDR3 DNA: TGTGCCAGCAGTCCGGACCTCAACGAGCAGTACTTC
V gene: TRBV28; J gene: TRBJ1-3; clone size: .; D gene: .; CDR3 protein: CASSLGGASGNTIYF; CDR3 DNA: TGTGCCAGCAGTTTAGGGGGGGCTTCTGGAAACACCATATATTTT
V gene: TRBV10-3; J gene: TRBJ1-2; clone size: once; D gene: .; CDR3 protein: CAISETSGSYGYTF; CDR3 DNA: TGTGCCATCAGTGAGACCTCGGGGAGCTATGGCTACACCTTC
V gene: TRBV20-1; J gene: TRBJ2-3; clone size: .; D gene: .; CDR3 protein: CSASDDTQYF; CDR3 DNA: TGCAGTGCTAGTGACGATACGCAGTATTTT
V gene: TRBV6-6; J gene: TRBJ1-4; clone size: .; D gene: .; CDR3 protein: CARKFDARGKLFF; CDR3 DNA: TGTGCCAGGAAGTTTGATGCAAGGGGAAAACTGTTTTTT
V gene: TRBV11-3; J gene: TRBJ2-7; clone size: once; D gene: TRBD2; CDR3 protein: CASSSGGGVSYEQYF; CDR3 DNA: TGTGCCAGCAGCTCGGGAGGTGGGGTCTCCTACGAGCAGTACTTC
V gene: TRBV9; J gene: TRBJ1-4; clone size: .; D gene: TRBD1; CDR3 protein: CASSAGQVTEKLFF; CDR3 DNA: TGTGCCAGCAGCGCGGGACAGGTAACTGAAAAACTGTTTTTT
V gene: TRBV6-4; J gene: TRBJ1-2; clone size: few; D gene: TRBD1; CDR3 protein: CASSATPTGEDGYTF; CDR3 DNA: TGTGCCAGCAGTGCAACACCGACAGGGGAAGATGGCTACACCTTC
V gene: TRBV5-1; J gene: TRBJ1-6; clone size: .; D gene: .; CDR3 protein: CASSSADGYNSPLHF; CDR3 DNA: TGCGCCAGCAGCTCAGCGGACGGATATAATTCACCCCTCCACTTT
V gene: TRBV14; J gene: TRBJ2-7; clone size: large; D gene: TRBD1; CDR3 protein: CASSRDRREQYF; CDR3 DNA: TGTGCCAGCAGCCGGGACAGGAGGGAGCAGTACTTC
V gene: TRBV25-1; J gene: TRBJ1-5; clone size: .; D gene: .; CDR3 protein: CASSTSPPQHF; CDR3 DNA: TGTGCCAGCAGCACGTCGCCTCCCCAGCATTTT
V gene: TRBV15; J gene: TRBJ2-3; clone size: few; D gene: .; CDR3 protein: CATSRGEGEIADTQYF; CDR3 DNA: TGTGCCACCAGCAGAGGGGAGGGGGAAATCGCAGATACGCAGTATTTT
V gene: TRBV7-9; J gene: TRBJ2-1; clone size: once; D gene: .; CDR3 protein: CASSRTQDEQFF; CDR3 DNA: TGTGCCAGCAGCCGGACACAAGATGAGCAGTTCTTC
V gene: TRBV4-1; J gene: TRBJ2-3; clone size: .; D gene: TRBD1; CDR3 protein: CASSQDVGQGGTDTQYF; CDR3 DNA: TGCGCCAGCAGCCAAGATGTGGGACAGGGAGGAACAGATACGCAGTATTTT
V gene: TRBV4-3; J gene: TRBJ2-2; clone size: .; D gene: TRBD1; CDR3 protein: CASSQGTGDNTGELFF; CDR3 DNA: TGCGCCAGCAGCCAAGGGACAGGGGATAACACCGGGGAGCTGTTTTTT
V gene: TRBV10-1; J gene: TRBJ2-7; clone size: .; D gene: .; CDR3 protein: CASARGHREQYF; CDR3 DNA: TGCGCCAGCGCTAGGGGACACCGCGAGCAGTACTTC
V gene: TRBV6-5; J gene: TRBJ1-1; clone size: .; D gene: .; CDR3 protein: CASSYSVLMNTEAFF; CDR3 DNA: TGTGCCAGCAGTTACTCGGTATTAATGAACACTGAAGCTTTCTTT
V gene: TRBV18; J gene: TRBJ1-2; clone size: .; D gene: .; CDR3 protein: CASSTPGLNIYGYTF; CDR3 DNA: TGTGCCAGCTCAACCCCGGGACTCAACATCTATGGCTACACCTTC
V gene: TRBV30; J gene: TRBJ2-4; clone size: .; D gene: TRBD1; CDR3 protein: CAWSVQGANIQYF; CDR3 DNA: TGTGCCTGGAGTGTACAGGGGGCTAACATTCAGTACTTT
V gene: TRBV15; J gene: TRBJ2-1; clone size: .; D gene: TRBD2; CDR3 protein: CATSRPAGAYNEQFF; CDR3 DNA: TGTGCCACCAGCAGACCAGCGGGGGCGTACAATGAGCAGTTCTTC
V gene: TRBV7-6; J gene: TRBJ1-1; clone size: .; D gene: .; CDR3 protein: CASSQRSGTEAFF; CDR3 DNA: TGTGCCAGCTCCCAGCGTTCGGGCACTGAAGCTTTCTTT
V gene: TRBV5-5; J gene: TRBJ2-3; clone size: .; D gene: TRBD2; CDR3 protein: CASSLILAGSTDTQYF; CDR3 DNA: TGTGCCAGCAGCTTGATTTTAGCGGGGAGCACAGATACGCAGTATTTT
V gene: TRBV5-1; J gene: TRBJ2-7; clone size: .; D gene: TRBD2; CDR3 protein: CASSLRVASGSKGAYEQYF; CDR3 DNA: TGCGCCAGCAGCTTGCGCGTGGCTAGCGGGAGTAAGGGAGCCTACGAGCAGTACTTC
V gene: TRBV29-1; J gene: TRBJ2-5; clone size: once; D gene: .; CDR3 protein: CSVGPDLETQYF; CDR3 DNA: TGCAGCGTTGGGCCAGACCTAGAGACCCAGTACTTC
V gene: TRBV27; J gene: TRBJ2-3; clone size: .; D gene: .; CDR3 protein: CASWGDTQYF; CDR3 DNA: TGTGCCAGCTGGGGGGATACGCAGTATTTT
V gene: TRBV29-1; J gene: TRBJ2-7; clone size: once; D gene: .; CDR3 protein: CSAKLDYEQYF; CDR3 DNA: TGCAGCGCCAAGTTGGACTACGAGCAGTACTTC
V gene: TRBV6-1; J gene: TRBJ1-1; clone size: few; D gene: .; CDR3 protein: CASSLERWNTEAFF; CDR3 DNA: TGTGCCAGCAGCTTAGAACGGTGGAACACTGAAGCTTTCTTT
V gene: TRBV9; J gene: TRBJ1-4; clone size: .; D gene: TRBD1; CDR3 protein: CASSVDRQGQDEAVAEKLFF; CDR3 DNA: TGTGCCAGCAGCGTGGATCGACAGGGGCAGGACGAAGCGGTTGCCGAAAAACTGTTTTTT
V gene: TRBV7-8; J gene: TRBJ1-3; clone size: .; D gene: .; CDR3 protein: CASSQDSTGNTIYF; CDR3 DNA: TGTGCCAGCAGCCAGGACTCGACTGGAAACACCATATATTTT
V gene: TRBV4-2; J gene: TRBJ2-3; clone size: .; D gene: TRBD2; CDR3 protein: CASSQEPAGGPRTDTQYF; CDR3 DNA: TGTGCCAGCAGCCAAGAACCAGCGGGGGGACCACGCACAGATACGCAGTATTTT